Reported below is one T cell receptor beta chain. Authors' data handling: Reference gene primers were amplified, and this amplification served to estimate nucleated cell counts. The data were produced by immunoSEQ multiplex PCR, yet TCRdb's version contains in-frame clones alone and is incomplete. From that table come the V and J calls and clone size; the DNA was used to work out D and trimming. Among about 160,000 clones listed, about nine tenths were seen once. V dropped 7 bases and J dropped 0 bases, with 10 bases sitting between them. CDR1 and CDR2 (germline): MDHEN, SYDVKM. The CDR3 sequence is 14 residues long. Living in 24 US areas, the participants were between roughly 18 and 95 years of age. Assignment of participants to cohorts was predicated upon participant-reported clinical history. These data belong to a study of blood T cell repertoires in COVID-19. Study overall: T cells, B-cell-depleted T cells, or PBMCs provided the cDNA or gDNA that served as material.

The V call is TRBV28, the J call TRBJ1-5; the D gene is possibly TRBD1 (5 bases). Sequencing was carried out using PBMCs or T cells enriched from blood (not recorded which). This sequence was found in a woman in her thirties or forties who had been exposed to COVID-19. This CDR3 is CASKAGLSNQPQHF. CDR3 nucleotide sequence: TGTGCCAGCAAGGCAGGGCTTAGCAATCAGCCCCAGCATTTT.